This TCR beta chain is drawn from a study of T cell responses to AZD1222 COVID-19 vaccine. Study-wide context: Second-dose intervals near 4 or 12 weeks were combined.

Profiled with immunoSEQ multiplex PCR; TCRdb holds only in-frame clones, not every one. The data hold about 120,000 clones, with around 94% observed a single time. This CDR3 region has 12 residues. Germline V gene data show CDR1 as SGDLS and CDR2 as YYNGEE. V gave up 0 bases and J gave up 9 bases, with 7 bases separating them. The sample was peripheral blood, taken on day 0 of AZD1222 vaccination. The source is an adult in good health. The chain recombines TRBV9 with TRBJ2-1, with D possibly being TRBD1 or TRBD2 (5 bases each). The CDR3 sequence: CASSVGGAEQFF. For the CDR3, the DNA is TGTGCCAGCAGCGTAGGAGGGGCTGAGCAGTTCTTC.